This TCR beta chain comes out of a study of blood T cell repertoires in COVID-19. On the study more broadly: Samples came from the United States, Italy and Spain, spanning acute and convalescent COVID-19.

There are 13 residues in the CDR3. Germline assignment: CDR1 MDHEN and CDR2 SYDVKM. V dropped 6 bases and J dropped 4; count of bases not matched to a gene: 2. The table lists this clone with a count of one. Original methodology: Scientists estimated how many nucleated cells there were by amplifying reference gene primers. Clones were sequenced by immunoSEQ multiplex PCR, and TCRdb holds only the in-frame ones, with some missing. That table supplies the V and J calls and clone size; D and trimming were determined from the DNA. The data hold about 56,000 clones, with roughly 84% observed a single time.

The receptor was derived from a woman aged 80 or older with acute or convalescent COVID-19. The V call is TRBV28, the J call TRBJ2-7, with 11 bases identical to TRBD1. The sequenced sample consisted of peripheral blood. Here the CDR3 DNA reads TGTGCCAGCAGCTGGGACAGGGGGTACGAGCAGTACTTC. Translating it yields CASSWDRGYEQYF.